The rows below give T cell receptor beta chains drawn from one sample of a study of beta chain features in type 1 diabetes. Clones were read by immunoSEQ multiplex PCR, and TCRdb kept only the in-frame ones, dropping some. The sample includes under 250,000 clones, 27% of them seen just once. What was sequenced was central memory CD4+ T cells from blood. The receptors stem from a man aged 30-40 years in good health. The CDR3 runs from the conserved cysteine through the conserved F or W. The D gene is left open where the match is weak. Clone size is not always given. Where it is, it says once, few, many or a class for expanded clones.

D gene	V gene	J gene	clone size	CDR3 protein	CDR3 DNA
TRBD2	TRBV10-3	TRBJ2-1	NA	CAISRELAGAGNEQFF	TGTGCCATCAGTAGAGAACTAGCGGGAGCTGGCAATGAGCAGTTCTTC
NA	TRBV5-4	TRBJ2-1	few	CASSLEPPANNEQFF	TGTGCCAGCAGCTTAGAACCCCCTGCCAACAATGAGCAGTTCTTC
TRBD2	TRBV7-2	TRBJ2-7	NA	CASSLPSGSAYEQYF	TGTGCCAGCAGCTTACCTAGCGGGAGCGCCTACGAGCAGTACTTC
TRBD2	TRBV2	TRBJ2-7	NA	CASRARGGSQTGQREQYF	TGTGCCAGCAGGGCAAGGGGCGGGAGCCAAACGGGGCAACGCGAGCAGTACTTC
NA	TRBV30	TRBJ1-2	NA	CAWRPSAVDYTF	TGTGCCTGGAGGCCCTCGGCGGTGGACTACACCTTC
NA	TRBV30	TRBJ2-3	few	CAWSDLYSTDTQYF	TGTGCCTGGAGTGACCTGTATAGCACAGATACGCAGTATTTT
NA	TRBV21-1	TRBJ2-4	NA	CASSKDSRTETFCAKNIQYF	TGTGCCAGCAGCAAAGACTCCCGGACAGAGACCTTCTGTGCCAAAAACATTCAGTACTTC
NA	TRBV7-9	TRBJ2-7	NA	CASSSLGVSYEQYF	TGTGCCAGCAGCTCTCTCGGGGTCTCCTACGAGCAGTACTTC
TRBD1	TRBV9	TRBJ1-3	NA	CASSAALAGTAGNTIYF	TGTGCCAGCAGCGCGGCCCTCGCAGGGACAGCGGGAAACACCATATATTTT
TRBD2	TRBV5-1	TRBJ2-1	NA	CASSWPWLAGDGNEQFF	TGCGCCAGCAGCTGGCCCTGGCTAGCGGGAGACGGAAATGAGCAGTTCTTC
NA	TRBV7-9	TRBJ2-3	NA	CASSPIRGDTQYF	TGTGCCAGCAGCCCAATCAGGGGCGATACGCAGTATTTT
NA	TRBV9	TRBJ2-2	NA	CASSVGEGWTGELFF	TGTGCCAGCAGCGTAGGAGAGGGTTGGACCGGGGAGCTGTTTTTT
NA	TRBV2	TRBJ1-1	NA	CASSGVQRNTEAFF	TGTGCCAGCAGCGGCGTTCAGCGGAACACTGAAGCTTTCTTT
NA	TRBV9	TRBJ2-5	NA	CASSVGEETQYF	TGTGCCAGCAGCGTAGGGGAGGAGACCCAGTACTTC
NA	TRBV5-4	TRBJ2-5	NA	CASSLVSSGETQYF	TGTGCCAGCAGCTTGGTCAGCTCAGGGGAGACCCAGTACTTC
NA	TRBV29-1	TRBJ2-1	NA	CSVGLLPGLNEQFF	TGCAGCGTGGGACTTCTTCCCGGGCTCAATGAGCAGTTCTTC
NA	TRBV2	TRBJ1-3	few	CASSERGNTIYF	TGTGCCAGCAGTGAACGTGGAAACACCATATATTTT
NA	TRBV7-2	TRBJ2-1	NA	CASSLAGGDEQFF	TGTGCCAGCAGCTTAGCGGGAGGCGATGAGCAGTTCTTC
TRBD1	TRBV19	TRBJ1-2	many	CASSRGQGNPSLF	TGTGCCAGTAGTCGTGGACAGGGGAACCCCAGCCTCTTC
NA	TRBV18	TRBJ2-1	NA	CASSPSIGDKNEQFF	TGTGCCAGCTCACCATCAATAGGGGACAAGAATGAGCAGTTCTTC
NA	TRBV30	TRBJ1-1	few	CAWSVGPRTEAFF	TGTGCCTGGAGTGTAGGACCACGGACTGAAGCTTTCTTT
NA	TRBV28	TRBJ1-2	few	CASSPSTRLNYGYTF	TGTGCCAGCAGTCCATCGACAAGACTAAACTATGGCTACACCTTC
NA	TRBV30	TRBJ2-2	NA	CAWSFDRRTGELFF	TGTGCCTGGAGTTTCGACAGGCGTACCGGGGAGCTGTTTTTT
NA	TRBV7-9	TRBJ1-5	NA	CASQGTGNQPQHF	TGTGCCAGCCAGGGAACAGGCAATCAGCCCCAGCATTTT
TRBD1	TRBV29-1	TRBJ1-2	NA	CSAPTRQGAEGYTF	TGCAGCGCCCCTACCAGACAGGGGGCGGAAGGCTACACCTTC
TRBD2	TRBV5-1	TRBJ2-1	few	CASTPSGSSYNEQFF	TGCGCCAGCACCCCCAGCGGGAGCTCCTACAATGAGCAGTTCTTC
NA	TRBV27	TRBJ2-3	few	CASSLGRQVKADTQYF	TGTGCCAGCAGTTTAGGAAGACAGGTCAAGGCAGATACGCAGTATTTT
TRBD1	TRBV14	TRBJ2-3	many	CASSFRQGRGNTQYF	TGTGCCAGCAGCTTCCGACAGGGTAGAGGGAATACGCAGTATTTT
NA	TRBV7-9	TRBJ2-2	few	CASSSAGPTGELFF	TGTGCCAGCAGCTCCGCCGGCCCCACCGGGGAGCTGTTTTTT
NA	TRBV10-3	TRBJ2-7	NA	CAISEQRGGAGYF	TGTGCCATCAGTGAGCAGCGAGGGGGAGCCGGGTACTTC
NA	TRBV5-1	TRBJ2-3	NA	CASSLVARISDTQYF	TGCGCCAGCAGCTTGGTAGCTAGAATCTCTGATACGCAGTATTTT
NA	TRBV5-4	TRBJ2-5	NA	CASSRDGRETQYF	TGTGCCAGCAGCCGGGACGGAAGAGAGACCCAGTACTTC
NA	TRBV27	TRBJ2-2	few	CASSSSLDVGELFF	NA
NA	TRBV6-6	TRBJ2-4	NA	CASQRGIDKNIQYF	TGTGCCAGCCAACGAGGGATCGATAAAAACATTCAGTACTTC
TRBD2	TRBV4-1	TRBJ2-1	NA	CASSLEGTSGNNEQFF	TGCGCCAGCAGCCTCGAAGGGACTAGCGGAAACAATGAGCAGTTCTTC
NA	TRBV29-1	TRBJ2-3	few	CSADEGGTDTQYF	TGCAGCGCGGACGAGGGGGGCACAGATACGCAGTATTTT
NA	TRBV29-1	TRBJ2-5	NA	CSESKGGETQYF	TGCAGCGAAAGCAAGGGAGGAGAGACCCAGTACTTC
NA	TRBV4-2	TRBJ2-5	NA	CASNTLAGTQETQYF	TGTGCCAGCAACACACTAGCCGGGACCCAAGAGACCCAGTACTTC
TRBD2	TRBV6-6	TRBJ2-7	once	CASVLKREGGSEQYF	TGTGCCAGCGTACTCAAGCGGGAGGGAGGCTCCGAGCAGTACTTC
NA	TRBV9	TRBJ2-1	NA	CASSPQTGNEQFF	TGTGCCAGCAGCCCCCAGACTGGCAATGAGCAGTTCTTC
NA	TRBV30	TRBJ2-7	NA	CAWRGGQNEQYF	TGTGCCTGGAGGGGGGGGCAAAACGAGCAGTACTTC
NA	TRBV11-2	TRBJ2-1	few	CASSLDGRYNEQFF	TGTGCCAGCAGCTTAGATGGCAGATACAATGAGCAGTTCTTC
NA	TRBV6-1	TRBJ1-5	few	CASSESRPQHF	TGTGCCAGCAGTGAAAGTCGGCCCCAGCATTTT
NA	TRBV10-3	TRBJ1-1	NA	CAISGGQEAFF	TGTGCCATCAGTGGGGGACAAGAGGCTTTCTTT